These 2 T cell receptor beta chains came from one sample sequenced in a study of blood T cell repertoires in COVID-19. TCRdb keeps only in-frame clones here, not all; method: immunoSEQ multiplex PCR. The table shows roughly 260,000 clones, with roughly 85% occurring only once. Specimen: PBMCs or T cells enriched from blood (not recorded which). The receptors were sampled from a woman aged 50 to 65 who had recovered from COVID-19.

This rearrangement joins TRBV10-3 to TRBJ1-3, with D maybe TRBD1 (5 bases). Germline V CDR1 and CDR2: ENHRY, SYGVKD. Trimming shortened V by 3 bases and J by 0 bases, and 9 bases separated the two germline ends. The length of the CDR3 is 15 residues. CDR3 protein: CAISDTGLSGNTIYF. CDR3 DNA: TGTGCCATCAGTGACACAGGCCTCTCTGGAAACACCATATATTTT.

This sequence joins TRBV7-9 and TRBJ1-6, with D uncertain. Germline-derived CDR1 and CDR2 are SEHNR and FQNEAQ (reference sequence). Trimming stripped 2 bases from V and 8 bases from J, with 13 bases between. The CDR3 extends over 15 amino acids. The CDR3 region has the DNA TGTGCCAGCAGCTTATCAGGCAGGTTGGATTCACCCCTCCACTTT. This codes for CASSLSGRLDSPLHF.